This is a list of T cell receptor beta chains from one sample in a study of T cell repertoires in cytomegalovirus infection. TCRdb re-analysed the reads in MiXCR, keeping a single row per CDR3 protein. The sample has some 270,000 distinct CDR3 sequences, 17% seen once; the top ten hold approximately 44%. Sequencing was performed on CD8+ T cells from PBMCs. These receptor sequences come from a human donor in good health (CMV status not recorded). Some clones in this sample may be carry-over from other donors' samples. CDR3s include the opening cysteine and the closing phenylalanine or tryptophan. D genes are given only for firm matches. Only some rows state a clone size, as once, few, many or a class for expanded clones.

J	D	size	V	CDR3	DNA
TRBJ2-7	TRBD1	few	TRBV2	CASSGTGGAYEQYF	TGTGCCAGCAGTGGGACAGGGGGGGCCTACGAGCAGTACTTC
TRBJ1-1	NA	few	TRBV7-6	CASDEVRDTEAFF	TGTGCCAGCGACGAGGTGAGAGACACTGAAGCTTTCTTT
TRBJ2-6	NA	few	TRBV5-6	CASSVRGTYSGANVLTF	TGTGCCAGCAGCGTCAGGGGAACTTACTCTGGGGCCAACGTCCTGACTTTC
TRBJ1-2	TRBD1	NA	TRBV13	CASSPYRGENYGYTF	TGTGCCAGCAGCCCATACAGGGGAGAGAACTATGGCTACACCTTC
TRBJ2-3	NA	many	TRBV7-2	CASSLDVGGLWYTQYF	TGTGCCAGCAGCTTAGACGTGGGGGGGCTGTGGTATACGCAGTATTTT
TRBJ2-1	NA	NA	TRBV12-3/TRBV12-4	CASSDESPRGGEQFF	TGTGCCAGCAGTGATGAATCCCCGCGGGGCGGGGAGCAGTTCTTC
TRBJ2-7	TRBD1	many	TRBV7-9	CASSTPTGLFYEQYF	TGTGCCAGCAGCACTCCGACAGGGCTGTTCTACGAGCAGTACTTC
TRBJ1-1	NA	few	TRBV12-5	CASGPRTPGWSEAFF	TGTGCTAGTGGCCCGCGGACTCCTGGGTGGTCAGAAGCTTTCTTT
TRBJ2-7	NA	many	TRBV7-9	CASSLVPGEHYEQYF	TGTGCCAGCAGCTTAGTTCCGGGGGAACACTACGAGCAGTACTTC
TRBJ2-7	NA	few	TRBV28	CASTSTSSGVYEQYF	TGTGCCAGCACCTCAACATCGTCGGGGGTCTACGAGCAGTACTTC
TRBJ2-7	NA	many	TRBV7-2	CASSLGGESYEQYF	TGTGCCAGCAGCTTAGGGGGAGAATCCTACGAGCAGTACTTC
TRBJ2-1	NA	NA	TRBV20-1	CSARDFRNQLYNEQFF	TGCAGTGCTAGAGATTTCAGAAACCAACTCTACAATGAGCAGTTCTTC
TRBJ2-1	TRBD2	NA	TRBV5-1	CASSLAAASGVVYNEQFF	TGCGCCAGCAGCTTGGCGGCGGCTAGCGGGGTGGTATACAATGAGCAGTTCTTC
TRBJ2-1	NA	NA	TRBV13	CASSFLGSYEQFF	TGTGCCAGCAGCTTTTTGGGATCCTACGAGCAGTTCTTC
TRBJ1-1	TRBD1	NA	TRBV7-9	CASSPSGTVDEAFF	TGTGCCAGCAGCCCCTCCGGGACAGTAGACGAAGCTTTCTTT
TRBJ2-5	TRBD2	many	TRBV7-8	CASSLQRGGGIRETQYF	TGTGCCAGCAGCTTACAGCGGGGGGGCGGAATTCGAGAGACCCAGTACTTC
TRBJ2-7	NA	NA	TRBV6-2/TRBV6-3	CASNQGTADYEQYF	TGTGCCAGCAACCAGGGAACAGCCGATTACGAGCAGTACTTC
TRBJ1-1	NA	many	TRBV19	CASSTEIANTEAFF	TGTGCCAGTAGCACCGAAATCGCGAACACTGAAGCTTTCTTT
TRBJ2-7	NA	many	TRBV7-9	CASSSTRGGSSYEQYF	TGTGCCAGCAGCTCCACCAGAGGGGGAAGCTCCTACGAGCAGTACTTC
TRBJ2-1	TRBD2	few	TRBV14	CASSQTSGGRPSYNEQFF	TGTGCCAGCAGTCAAACTAGCGGGGGGCGCCCCTCCTACAATGAGCAGTTCTTC
TRBJ2-1	NA	few	TRBV29-1	CSVESGTPRRGNEQFF	TGCAGCGTTGAAAGTGGGACACCTAGACGGGGCAATGAGCAGTTCTTC
TRBJ1-1	NA	NA	TRBV15	CATRRDAGSEAFF	TGTGCCACCAGGCGAGACGCAGGATCTGAAGCTTTCTTT
TRBJ1-1	TRBD1	NA	TRBV10-3	CAISDFGTANTEAFF	TGTGCCATCAGCGACTTTGGGACAGCGAACACTGAAGCTTTCTTT
TRBJ1-5	NA	many	TRBV7-2	CASSPHPGPSNQPQHF	TGTGCCAGCAGCCCACACCCGGGCCCTAGCAATCAGCCCCAGCATTTT
TRBJ2-1	NA	many	TRBV7-9	CASSLGPGTPSGNEQFF	TGTGCCAGCAGCTTAGGTCCGGGTACCCCAAGTGGCAATGAGCAGTTCTTC
TRBJ2-1	TRBD2	many	TRBV12-3/TRBV12-4	CASSLAPIAGGTEQFF	TGTGCCAGCAGCCTTGCCCCGATTGCGGGGGGCACTGAGCAGTTCTTC
TRBJ2-3	TRBD1	few	TRBV2	CASSDGGTPKTGGLTDTQYF	TGTGCCAGCAGTGATGGGGGGACCCCGAAGACAGGGGGCCTCACAGATACGCAGTATTTT
TRBJ2-5	NA	few	TRBV20-1	CSVMGTQYF	TGCAGTGTCATGGGGACCCAGTACTTC
TRBJ2-1	NA	few	TRBV18	CASSPPPVAQLGYNEQFF	TGTGCCAGCTCACCCCCCCCCGTCGCACAACTCGGGTACAATGAGCAGTTCTTC
TRBJ1-2	NA	NA	TRBV28	CASSPYLAYGYTF	TGTGCCAGCAGTCCATATCTTGCCTATGGCTACACCTTC
TRBJ1-6	NA	few	TRBV20-1	CSAPKGASSPLHF	TGCAGTGCGCCGAAGGGTGCGAGTTCACCCCTCCACTTT
TRBJ1-2	NA	many	TRBV25-1	CASSELGDINYGYTF	TGTGCCAGCAGTGAATTAGGGGACATTAACTATGGCTACACCTTC
TRBJ1-2	TRBD1	NA	TRBV6-8	CASSSGQEDGYTF	TGTGCCAGCAGTTCAGGACAGGAAGATGGCTACACCTTC
TRBJ2-7	NA	NA	TRBV7-9	CASSLASVGYSYEQYF	TGTGCCAGCAGCTTAGCTTCCGTTGGATATTCCTACGAGCAGTACTTC
TRBJ1-1	NA	many	TRBV7-2	CASKGRGASNTEAFF	TGTGCCAGCAAGGGGAGAGGCGCCTCGAACACTGAAGCTTTCTTT
TRBJ2-7	NA	NA	TRBV27	CASSLYQGGEQYF	TGTGCCAGCAGTTTATATCAGGGAGGCGAGCAGTACTTC
TRBJ2-7	TRBD1	NA	TRBV5-6	CASSAGTGFSSGYEQYF	TGTGCCAGCAGCGCCGGGACAGGGTTTAGTTCGGGCTACGAGCAGTACTTC
TRBJ1-5	TRBD1	few	TRBV2	CASSESRDRVNSNQPQHF	TGTGCCAGCAGTGAAAGTCGGGACAGAGTTAATAGCAATCAGCCCCAGCATTTT
TRBJ1-5	NA	many	TRBV7-2	CASSLGLKSNQPQHF	TGTGCCAGCAGCTTAGGACTCAAGAGCAATCAGCCCCAGCATTTT
TRBJ2-2	TRBD1	few	TRBV27	CASSGQGAIGTNTGELFF	TGTGCCAGCAGTGGACAGGGGGCGATCGGGACGAACACCGGGGAGCTGTTTTTT
TRBJ2-1	TRBD2	many	TRBV4-2	CASSRSGGASYFENEQFF	TGTGCCAGCAGCCGTAGCGGGGGGGCCTCATATTTTGAGAATGAGCAGTTCTTC
TRBJ2-2	TRBD2	few	TRBV3-1	CASSQDAGLAGVTGELFF	TGTGCCAGCAGCCAGGACGCCGGACTAGCGGGGGTCACCGGGGAGCTGTTTTTT
TRBJ2-5	TRBD1	NA	TRBV19	CASSISDRGHDETQYF	TGTGCCAGTAGTATTTCGGACAGGGGGCATGATGAGACCCAGTACTTC
TRBJ2-1	NA	NA	TRBV27	CASSFVDPNLYNEQFF	TGTGCCAGCAGTTTCGTAGACCCGAACCTCTACAATGAGCAGTTCTTC